The next 29 T cell receptor beta chains were all read from a single sample in a study of T cell repertoires in cytomegalovirus infection. TCRdb itself ran the reads through MiXCR, one entry per CDR3 protein. The data show 270,000 or so distinct CDR3 sequences, around 15% seen once. The sequenced sample consisted of CD8+ T cells from PBMCs. These receptors originate from a human donor in good health (CMV status not recorded). Some clones in this sample may be carry-over from other donors' samples.

This clonotype was seen only a few times. This chain links TRBV20-1 with TRBJ2-1; 8 bases align to TRBD1. Looked up from germline, CDR1 is DFQATT and CDR2 is SNEGSKA (reference sequence). CDR3 length equals 15 residues. The CDR3 nucleotides are TGCAGGCCGAAGAGGGGGGACAGGCCAGACAATGAGCAGTTCTTC. As protein: CRPKRGDRPDNEQFF.

This clonotype was counted many times. The chain carries TRBV2 and TRBJ1-1; D is possibly TRBD1 (5 bases). The CDR3 loop spans 14 amino acids. Germline lookup yields CDR1 SNHLY and CDR2 FYNNEI. Trimming left V 5 bases short and J 1 base short, with 11 bases between. CDR3 residues: CASSQDIRNTEAFF. CDR3 in DNA: TGTGCCAGCAGTCAGGACATAAGGAACACTGAAGCTTTCTTT. Full variable domain (remainder filled in from reference TRBV2 and TRBJ1-1): EPEVTQTPSHQVTQMGQEVILRCVPISNHLYFYWYRQILGQKVEFLVSFYNNEISEKSEIFDDQFSVERPDGSNFTLKIRSTKLEDSAMYFCASSQDIRNTEAFFGQGTRLTVV.

This clonotype was observed many times. The chain recombines TRBV11-2 with TRBJ2-7; no clear D gene. The length of the CDR3 is 15 residues. The V and J ends lost 1 base and 3 bases respectively, with 13 bases between them. Germline assignment: CDR1 SGHAT and CDR2 FQNNGV. The CDR3 is CASSLVYPASYEQYF. DNA for the CDR3: TGTGCCAGCAGCTTAGTTTATCCGGCTAGCTACGAGCAGTACTTC.

V is TRBV6-2 or TRBV6-3 and J is TRBJ2-1; TRBD2 is a possible D gene (5 bases). Deletions cut 5 bases from V and 6 bases from J, with 17 bases between. Germline CDR1 reads MNHEY; CDR2 reads SVGEGT. The CDR3 length is 15 residues. DNA of the CDR3: TGTGCCAGCAGTCCCGGGGTTCGGACCTTCAATGAGCAGTTCTTC. Its translation: CASSPGVRTFNEQFF.

This clonotype was counted a few times. The rearrangement joins TRBV6-2 or TRBV6-3 to TRBJ2-3; D not resolved. This CDR3 spans 15 amino acids. V was pared by 5 bases and J by 1 base, with 13 bases between. The germline V gene has CDR1 MNHEY and CDR2 SVGEGT. CDR3 sequence (DNA): TGTGCCAGCAGTCGGATAGAAGACGGCACAGATACGCAGTATTTT. Translating gives CASSRIEDGTDTQYF.

The rearrangement links TRBV6-2 or TRBV6-3 to TRBJ2-7; 7 bases line up with TRBD1. The CDR3 has 15 residues. Germline V CDR1 and CDR2: MNHEY, SVGEGT. With 6 bases clipped from V and 1 base from J, the junction kept 9 bases outside the gene matches. The CDR3 loop is CASSRQGRGSYEQYF. CDR3 sequence (DNA): TGTGCCAGCAGCAGACAGGGAAGAGGGTCCTACGAGCAGTACTTC.

The V and J genes are TRBV5-1 and TRBJ2-1; 7 bases fit TRBD2. The germline V gene has CDR1 SGHRS and CDR2 YFSETQ. CDR3 length: 17 amino acids. V shed 1 base, J shed 0 bases, and the junction held 7 bases outside the gene matches. This CDR3 is CASSLLSSGSSYNEQFF. The CDR3 region has the DNA TGCGCCAGCAGCTTGTTGTCTAGCGGAAGCTCCTACAATGAGCAGTTCTTC.

This clonotype has just a few counts. This sequence joins TRBV5-8 and TRBJ2-3, with TRBD1 as a possible D gene (6 bases). Per germline, CDR1 SGHTS and CDR2 YDEGEE. V was clipped by 4 bases and J by 0 bases, with 15 bases between them. CDR3 length: 16 residues. The chain's CDR3 is CASSARGSLSTDTQYF. The CDR3 coding sequence is TGTGCCAGCAGCGCCAGGGGTTCGCTAAGCACAGATACGCAGTATTTT.

This clonotype showed up just a few times. The chain links TRBV4-3 to TRBJ2-1; unclear D gene. Germline lookup yields CDR1 LGHNA and CDR2 YSLEER. V lost 0 bases and J 4 bases, leaving 10 bases between the germline ends. The CDR3 has 15 residues. DNA for the CDR3: TGCGCCAGCAGCCAAGATAACGGAAGGTACAATGAGCAGTTCTTC. Encoded protein: CASSQDNGRYNEQFF.

Regarding this clonotype: The conserved closing phenylalanine or tryptophan is absent in this CDR3, likely reflecting a read error. No DNA is shown, since the ends of the CDR3 on it are uncertain; the CDR3 is the one TCRdb lists. The genes are TRBV15 and TRBJ1-2. Germline V gene data show CDR1 as LNHNV and CDR2 as YYDKDF (reference sequence). The CDR3 spans 13 amino acids, including both terminal residues. The CDR3 sequence: CATSRDRSDGLIV.

This clonotype was detected ten times or more. The chain carries TRBV6-2 or TRBV6-3 and TRBJ2-1; D uncertain. The CDR3 length is 13 residues. CDR1 is MNHEY and CDR2 is SVGEGT in the germline V gene. Trimming left V 0 bases short and J 6 bases short, with 6 bases between. CDR3 amino acids: CASSYSTFNEQFF. The DNA for the CDR3 is TGTGCCAGCAGTTACTCGACATTCAATGAGCAGTTCTTC.

The table lists this clonotype with many counts. The chain joins TRBV12-5 to TRBJ2-3, with a weak D call TRBD1 (5 bases). The germline V gene encodes CDR1 LGHNT and CDR2 FRNRAP. CDR3 length: 17 residues. Trimming left V 3 bases short and J 2 bases short, with 18 bases between. For the CDR3, the DNA is TGTGCTAGTGGTTTACACAGGCCGGAATCCCCCACAGATACGCAGTATTTT. Its protein is CASGLHRPESPTDTQYF.

The chain employs TRBV7-6 and TRBJ1-1, with 8 bases lining up with TRBD1. Germline V gives CDR1 SGHVS, CDR2 FNYEAQ. The CDR3 is 18 amino acids. J gave up 3 bases and V 5 bases, and 17 bases lay outside the gene matches. The CDR3 DNA is TGTGCCAGCAGCCGGAGGAGGCCAGGGGGCGGTAGGGACACTGAAGCTTTCTTT. Translating it yields CASSRRRPGGGRDTEAFF.

This clonotype was detected ten times or more. The chain is built from TRBV7-9 and TRBJ1-1; no definite D call. V shed 3 bases and J shed 0 bases, with 11 bases lying between them. Germline assignment: CDR1 SEHNR and CDR2 FQNEAQ (reference sequence). The CDR3 has 15 amino acids. The CDR3 region has the DNA TGTGCCAGCAGCTTGTTATATGAAGTGAACACTGAAGCTTTCTTT. Translated, it gives CASSLLYEVNTEAFF.

This clonotype was counted ten times or more. The chain employs TRBV4-3 and TRBJ1-3; 7 bases match TRBD1. The CDR3 sequence is 20 residues long. CDR1 is LGHNA, CDR2 YSLEER, per germline. The V and J ends lost 1 base and 0 bases, in that order; junction bases with no gene match: 15. CDR3 nucleotide sequence: TGCGCCAGCAGCCAAGGCCGGGACAGTAACGTCCTTAGCTCTGGAAACACCATATATTTT. Encoded protein: CASSQGRDSNVLSSGNTIYF.

This clonotype was seen a few times. This chain joins TRBV6-6 and TRBJ2-2; tentatively, D is TRBD2 (5 bases). This CDR3 region has 17 residues. Trimming pared 0 bases from V and 0 bases from J, leaving 11 bases between. CDR1 MNHNY and CDR2 SVGAGI come from the germline V gene (reference sequence). The CDR3 bases are TGTGCCAGCAGTTACTCAGGTCGGGGAACGAACACCGGGGAGCTGTTTTTT. Its protein is CASSYSGRGTNTGELFF.

This clonotype was counted a few times. The chain combines TRBV20-1 with TRBJ2-7; the D gene is possibly TRBD1 (6 bases). The germline V and J ends were trimmed by 1 base and 2 bases, with 18 bases remaining between them. CDR1 and CDR2 (germline): DFQATT, SNEGSKA (reference sequence). The CDR3 runs to 16 residues. The CDR3 is CSARGTGNPTAYEQYF. CDR3 coding DNA: TGCAGTGCTAGAGGAACAGGGAATCCAACGGCCTACGAGCAGTACTTC.

CDR3 sequence reads: CAISELAGPPDKDTQYF. The CDR3, as DNA: TGTGCCATCAGTGAACTAGCGGGGCCCCCTGATAAGGATACGCAGTATTTT. This sequence joins TRBV10-3 and TRBJ2-3; TRBD2 matches 10 bases. The trim removed 3 bases at V and 6 bases at J, leaving 12 bases unmatched. This CDR3 region has 17 residues. Germline assignment: CDR1 ENHRY and CDR2 SYGVKD.

This clonotype was recorded many times. The V call is TRBV7-2, the J call TRBJ1-1; D is unresolved. V was trimmed by 1 base and J by 11 bases, leaving 8 bases between them. CDR3 length: 11 amino acids. Germline V gene sequence: CDR1 SGHTA, CDR2 FQGNSA. CDR3: CASSLGGSAFF. CDR3 coding DNA: TGTGCCAGCAGCTTAGGGGGTAGCGCTTTCTTT.

This clonotype came up many times. The chain is built from TRBV28 and TRBJ2-5; TRBD1 aligns across 9 bases. V gave up 5 bases and J gave up 3 bases; unmatched junction bases: 4. Germline CDR1 reads MDHEN; CDR2 reads SYDVKM. CDR3 length: 14 amino acids. This chain's CDR3 is CASSQRDREETQYF. The CDR3 coding sequence is TGTGCCAGCAGTCAACGGGACAGGGAAGAGACCCAGTACTTC.

This clonotype was picked up a small number of times. CDR3 sequence: CASSFGQGTQEQYF. The CDR3 DNA follows: TGCGCCAGCAGCTTTGGACAGGGGACTCAAGAGCAGTACTTC. The V call is TRBV5-1, the J call TRBJ2-7; 9 bases agree with TRBD1. The germline CDR1 and CDR2 sequences are SGHRS and YFSETQ. J gave up 7 bases and V 2 bases, and 7 bases lay outside the gene matches. The CDR3 extends over 14 amino acids.

In this sample, this clonotype turned up many times. The J gene is TRBJ2-7, the V gene TRBV6-2 or TRBV6-3; D uncertain. Germline V gives CDR1 MNHEY, CDR2 SVGEGT. CDR3 length equals 12 residues. V was pared by 2 bases and J by 1 base, with 3 bases between. In nucleotides, the CDR3 is TGTGCCAGCAGTTACGAGTCCTACGAGCAGTACTTC. It translates to CASSYESYEQYF.

This clonotype was seen at least ten times. This chain links TRBV7-2 with TRBJ1-1; D ambiguous. The CDR3 is made up of 15 amino acids. Trimming pared 3 bases from V and 1 base from J, leaving 12 bases between. In germline, CDR1 is SGHTA, CDR2 FQGNSA. CDR3 region: CASSFRQTENTEAFF. CDR3 DNA sequence: TGTGCCAGCAGCTTTCGCCAAACAGAGAACACTGAAGCTTTCTTT. Supplemented by reference TRBV7-2 and TRBJ1-1, the full variable domain reads GAGVSQSPSNKVTEKGKDVELRCDPISGHTALYWYRQSLGQGLEFLIYFQGNSAPDKSGLPSDRFSAERTGGSVSTLTIQRTQQEDSAVYLCASSFRQTENTEAFFGQGTRLTVV.

The J gene is TRBJ1-1, the V gene TRBV7-4; D is undetermined. This CDR3 comprises 12 residues. Germline CDR1 is SGHVT and CDR2 is SQSDAQ. Deletions cut 5 bases from V and 6 bases from J, with 10 bases between. CDR3 sequence reads: CASSLRLAEAFF. As DNA, the CDR3 is TGTGCCAGCAGCCTTCGACTCGCTGAAGCTTTCTTT.

Only a few counts were recorded for this clonotype. The chain joins TRBV7-9 to TRBJ1-1; D unclear. Germline assignment: CDR1 SEHNR and CDR2 FQNEAQ (reference sequence). The length of the CDR3 is 13 residues. Deletions cut 6 bases from V and 4 bases from J, with 12 bases between. The CDR3 here is CASRNRQITEAFF. The CDR3 DNA sequence: TGTGCCAGCAGAAATCGACAAATCACTGAAGCTTTCTTT.

This clonotype was observed a few times. V usage is TRBV12-3 or TRBV12-4 and J usage is TRBJ2-2; D is unclear. This CDR3 is built from 15 residues. V lost 3 bases to trimming and J lost 6 bases, with 14 bases between them. In nucleotides, the CDR3 is TGTGCCAGCAGTTTTCCCTTCGGAAGGGCCGGGGAGCTGTTTTTT. The encoded protein is CASSFPFGRAGELFF.

The chain uses TRBV27 and TRBJ1-6, with no clear D. The CDR3 is 14 residues long. The V end lost 6 bases, the J end lost 7 bases, and 13 bases lay between the germline ends. Germline values: CDR1 MNHEY, CDR2 SMNVEV (reference sequence). The CDR3 region has the DNA TGTGCCAGCAGGCAACGCGAGAAGAATTCACCCCTCCACTTT. It specifies CASRQREKNSPLHF.

The V call is TRBV7-9, the J call TRBJ1-2, with D possibly TRBD1 on 6 matching bases. Trimming removed 1 base at V and 4 bases at J, with 13 bases between. The CDR3 sequence is 15 residues long. The germline V gene encodes CDR1 SEHNR and CDR2 FQNEAQ (reference sequence). This chain's CDR3 is CASSLVEATGYGYTF. Here the CDR3 DNA reads TGTGCCAGCAGCTTAGTAGAGGCGACAGGCTATGGCTACACCTTC. Variable domain in full (rest from reference TRBV7-9 and TRBJ1-2): DTGVSQNPRHKITKRGQNVTFRCDPISEHNRLYWYRQTLGQGPEFLTYFQNEAQLEKSRLLSDRFSAERPKGSFSTLEIQRTEQGDSAMYLCASSLVEATGYGYTFGSGTRLTVV.

In this sample, this clonotype turned up a few times. The genes are TRBV12-3 or TRBV12-4 and TRBJ2-7; D gene uncertain. V lost 3 bases and J 2 bases, leaving 11 bases between the germline ends. The CDR3 sequence is 14 residues long. The CDR3 DNA reads TGTGCCAGCAGTTTTCATCGGCAGACCTACGAGCAGTACTTC. Residues: CASSFHRQTYEQYF.